The next 6 T cell receptor beta chains were all read from a single sample in a study of blood T cell repertoires in COVID-19. Profiling relied on immunoSEQ multiplex PCR, and the TCRdb table lists in-frame clones only, not all of them. The table has about 260,000 clones, over 75% seen once; the top ten hold around 0.67%. Sequenced sample: peripheral blood. Receptors originate from a human donor in a cohort sampled during active COVID-19.

In DNA, the CDR3 is TGTGCCAGCAGTTGGACAGGGGCGGAGGAAAAACTGTTTTTT. It is translated as CASSWTGAEEKLFF. The V gene is TRBV28, the J gene TRBJ1-4; TRBD1 matches 9 bases. CDR3 length: 14 residues. V lost 4 bases to trimming and J lost 8 bases; unmatched junction nucleotides: 5. In germline, CDR1 is MDHEN, CDR2 SYDVKM.

With regard to this clone: This sample also contains other DNA sequences that code for the same CDR3. The chain's CDR3 is CASSPGTEAFF. CDR3 bases: TGTGCCAGCTCACCAGGGACAGAAGCTTTCTTT. J is TRBJ1-1 and V is TRBV18; tentative D call: TRBD1 (6 bases). From germline, CDR1 is KGHSH and CDR2 LQKENI. CDR3 length: 11 amino acids. V lost 2 bases, J lost 8 bases, and 6 bases lay in between. Full variable domain (rest looked up from reference TRBV18 and TRBJ1-1): NAGVMQNPRHLVRRRGQEARLRCSPMKGHSHVYWYRQLPEEGLKFMVYLQKENIIDESGMPKERFSAEFPKEGPSILRIQQVVRGDSAAYFCASSPGTEAFFGQGTRLTVV.

V usage is TRBV7-2 and J usage is TRBJ2-7; 7 nucleotides line up with TRBD2. V shed 4 bases, J shed 3 bases, and the junction held 9 bases outside the gene matches. The CDR3 totals 15 residues. From germline, CDR1 is SGHTA and CDR2 FQGNSA. The CDR3 nucleotides read TGTGCCAGCAGCTCTGGCGGGGGAGCATTCTACGAGCAGTACTTC. It specifies CASSSGGGAFYEQYF. The whole variable domain, filled in from reference TRBV7-2 and TRBJ2-7, reads GAGVSQSPSNKVTEKGKDVELRCDPISGHTALYWYRQSLGQGLEFLIYFQGNSAPDKSGLPSDRFSAERTGGSVSTLTIQRTQQEDSAVYLCASSSGGGAFYEQYFGPGTRLTVT.

V and J are TRBV5-4 and TRBJ2-5, with TRBD1 identical over 7 bases. The CDR3 sequence is 14 residues long. The germline gives CDR1 SGHNT, CDR2 YYREEE (reference sequence). V was pared by 1 base and J by 6 bases, with 6 bases of the junction left unmatched. The CDR3 DNA sequence: TGTGCCAGCAGCTTGTTGTACAGGGGCAAGACCCAGTACTTC. Amino acid sequence: CASSLLYRGKTQYF.

The chain combines TRBV9 with TRBJ2-5; 8 nucleotides match TRBD2. CDR1 and CDR2 from the germline V gene are SGDLS and YYNGEE. V was pared by 3 bases and J by 6 bases, with 7 bases of the junction left unmatched. The CDR3 is 14 amino acids. The CDR3 sequence is CASSAHGRVQTQYF. CDR3 coding DNA: TGTGCCAGCAGCGCCCACGGGAGGGTACAGACCCAGTACTTC.

The chain is built from TRBV27 and TRBJ2-7, with a weak D call TRBD1 (5 bases). The CDR3 is 15 amino acids. V was trimmed by 6 bases and J by 3 bases, leaving 18 bases between them. CDR1 MNHEY and CDR2 SMNVEV come from the germline V gene (reference sequence). The CDR3: CASRLLDTSVYEQYF. The CDR3 nucleotides read TGTGCCAGCAGACTCCTGGACACTTCAGTCTACGAGCAGTACTTC.